These 9 T cell receptor beta chains originate from one sample sequenced in a study of T cell changes during pregnancy in multiple sclerosis. TCRdb keeps only in-frame clones here, not all; method: immunoSEQ multiplex PCR. The sample consists of about 100,000 clones, 91% of them appearing once. The sample here was peripheral blood, taken in the second trimester of pregnancy. These receptors all come from a female donor with multiple sclerosis, enrolled in a pregnancy study.

This chain uses TRBV6-5 with TRBJ2-3, with TRBD2 matching over 8 bases. Germline loops: CDR1 MNHEY, CDR2 SVGAGI. CDR3 length equals 14 residues. V lost 6 bases and J lost 1; bases outside the gene matches: 3. The CDR3 nucleotides are TGTGCCAGCAGCTGGGGACTAGGCACAGATACGCAGTATTTT. Residues: CASSWGLGTDTQYF.

This clone was detected only a few times. The gene calls are TRBV4-1 and TRBJ1-1; tentatively, D is TRBD1 (6 bases). The CDR3 runs to 13 residues. The germline V gene has CDR1 MGHRA and CDR2 YSYEKL. Trimming removed 1 base from V and 5 bases from J, with 8 bases in between. The chain's CDR3 is CASSQAGTTEAFF. The CDR3 nucleotides are TGCGCCAGCAGCCAAGCCGGGACAACTGAAGCTTTCTTT.

In this sample, this clone turned up once. The CDR3 loop is CASSQDLRQPQHF. The DNA of the CDR3 is TGCGCCAGCAGCCAAGATTTGCGGCAGCCCCAGCATTTT. J is TRBJ1-5 and V is TRBV4-3; D is unresolved. This CDR3 is 13 amino acids long. In germline, CDR1 is LGHNA, CDR2 YSLEER. Trimming removed 0 bases at V and 7 bases at J, with 7 bases between.

The chain employs TRBV15 and TRBJ1-4; the D gene is possibly TRBD1 (6 bases). CDR1 is LNHNV and CDR2 is YYDKDF in the germline V gene (reference sequence). V lost 0 bases to trimming and J lost 0 bases, with 17 bases between them. The CDR3 sequence is 19 residues long. The CDR3 sequence is CATSRELLGQLATNEKLFF. Here the CDR3 DNA reads TGTGCCACCAGCAGAGAGTTACTAGGACAGCTTGCAACTAATGAAAAACTGTTTTTT.

The chain couples TRBV4-3 to TRBJ2-3, with TRBD2 matching over 8 bases. CDR3 length: 15 amino acids. Germline V gene sequence: CDR1 LGHNA, CDR2 YSLEER. The J segment lost 2 bases and the V segment lost 3 bases, leaving 4 bases of the junction unmatched. The CDR3 DNA reads TGCGCCAGCAGCCAGGAAGGACTAGCCACAGATACGCAGTATTTT. It translates to CASSQEGLATDTQYF.

V usage is TRBV9 and J usage is TRBJ2-5; TRBD2 matches at 14 bases. V was pared by 3 bases and J by 5 bases, with 15 bases of the junction left unmatched. Looked up from germline, CDR1 is SGDLS and CDR2 is YYNGEE. The CDR3 runs to 19 residues. DNA for the CDR3: TGTGCCAGCAGCGCCGAGACTCCCGGGACTAGCGGGAGAGGCGAGACCCAGTACTTC. Protein sequence: CASSAETPGTSGRGETQYF.

This chain joins TRBV2 and TRBJ2-3, with unresolved D. The germline V and J ends were trimmed by 3 bases and 2 bases, with 15 bases remaining between them. Germline V gives CDR1 SNHLY, CDR2 FYNNEI. CDR3 size: 16 residues. The CDR3 DNA sequence: TGTGCCAGCAGTGACTGGCTAGAAGGATCCACAGATACGCAGTATTTT. This translates into CASSDWLEGSTDTQYF.

The DNA of the CDR3 is TGTGCCAGCACCGCCGGTACGTTGAACACCGGGGAGCTGTTTTTT. It yields the protein CASTAGTLNTGELFF. The chain couples TRBV2 to TRBJ2-2; D gene ambiguous. V was clipped by 7 bases and J by 1 base, with 13 bases between them. Germline V lookup: CDR1 SNHLY, CDR2 FYNNEI. The CDR3 length is 15 residues.

The chain combines TRBV28 with TRBJ2-1; 11 bases align to TRBD1. This CDR3 spans 14 amino acids. Germline V gene data show CDR1 as MDHEN and CDR2 as SYDVKM. V was clipped by 6 bases and J by 8 bases; unmatched bases: 6. The CDR3 protein is CASRPDRGLYEQFF. The CDR3 bases are TGTGCCAGCAGACCGGACAGGGGGCTGTATGAGCAGTTCTTC.